Listed here are 26 T cell receptor beta chains from one sample, sequenced in a study of T-cell reconstitution after alpha-beta-depleted transplantation in children. The TCRbeta library incorporated unique molecular identifiers. TCRdb re-analysed the PCR reads in MiXCR, keeping a single row per CDR3 protein. The sample carries hundreds of thousands of distinct CDR3 sequences, 13% recorded once. The material was PBMCs, obtained before TCRalphabeta/CD19-depleted stem cell transplant. These receptor sequences come from a girl aged 2-10 years with congenital amegakaryocytic thrombocytopenia, due to receive a stem cell transplant.

This clonotype turned up a few times. The chain joins TRBV20-1 to TRBJ2-5; unclear D gene. CDR1 and CDR2 (germline): DFQATT, SNEGSKA (reference sequence). The CDR3 runs 14 residues. With 6 bases removed from V and 5 bases from J, the gap between germline ends came to 19 bases. The CDR3 DNA reads TGCAGTGCACTTTCTGCTCGGGTGCGGGAGACCCAGTACTTC. Encoded protein: CSALSARVRETQYF.

This clonotype was counted a few times. The chain carries TRBV7-9 and TRBJ1-1; D not resolved. The V and J ends lost 3 bases and 1 base respectively, with 12 bases between them. Germline-derived CDR1 and CDR2 are SEHNR and FQNEAQ (reference sequence). The CDR3 is made up of 15 amino acids. The CDR3 loop reads CASSFVPHENTEAFF. The CDR3 coding sequence is TGTGCCAGCAGCTTTGTCCCCCACGAGAACACTGAAGCTTTCTTT.

The table lists this clonotype with a few counts. The V call is TRBV7-9, the J call TRBJ2-7; tentative D call: TRBD1 (6 bases). CDR1 and CDR2 (germline): SEHNR, FQNEAQ (reference sequence). The CDR3 extends over 14 amino acids. Trimming pared 1 base from V and 3 bases from J, leaving 10 bases between. Written as DNA, the CDR3 is TGTGCCAGCAGCTTAGGACAGGTTAACTACGAGCAGTACTTC. Its protein is CASSLGQVNYEQYF.

Turning to this clonotype: The junction shows a germline mismatch at one end, possibly a read error. This chain joins TRBV18 and TRBJ2-1, with 7 nucleotides matching TRBD2. Germline CDR1 reads KGHSH; CDR2 reads LQKENI. This CDR3 has 14 amino acids. The CDR3 coding sequence is TGTGCCAGCTCACGGGAGGGAGGCTACAATGAGCTGTTCTTC. This gives the protein CASSREGGYNELFF.

This clonotype occurred a few times. V usage is TRBV7-8 and J usage is TRBJ2-7; TRBD1 aligns across 7 bases. This CDR3 region has 20 residues. Germline V lookup: CDR1 SGHVS, CDR2 FQNEAQ. V dropped 1 base and J dropped 2; count of bases not matched to a gene: 20. CDR3: CASSLVRIWVGDRSPYEQYF. The DNA of the CDR3 is TGTGCCAGCAGCTTAGTGCGGATATGGGTTGGGGACAGAAGCCCCTACGAGCAGTACTTC. Filled out from reference TRBV7-8 and TRBJ2-7, the complete variable domain reads GAGVSQSPRYKVAKRGQDVALRCDPISGHVSLFWYQQALGQGPEFLTYFQNEAQLDKSGLPSDRFFAERPEGSVSTLKIQRTQQEDSAVYLCASSLVRIWVGDRSPYEQYFGPGTRLTVT.

This clonotype showed up many times. The rearrangement links TRBV24-1 to TRBJ1-5; no reliable D call. The CDR3 consists of 12 residues. V was trimmed by 6 bases and J by 5 bases, leaving 7 bases between them. The germline gives CDR1 KGHDR, CDR2 SFDVKD. The CDR3 protein is CATSYSDQPQHF. The CDR3 DNA follows: TGTGCCACCAGTTATTCCGATCAGCCCCAGCATTTT.

Note on this clonotype: A much larger clone sits a single nucleotide away, making a read error possible. This chain links TRBV5-1 with TRBJ2-3; no firm D call. This CDR3 spans 14 amino acids. CDR1 SGHRS and CDR2 YFSETQ come from the germline V gene. The V and J ends lost 2 bases and 4 bases respectively, with 11 bases between them. The CDR3 protein is CASSLGYRSDTQYF. CDR3 bases: TGCGCCAGCAGCTTAGGTTACAGATCAGATACGCAGTATTTT.

This clonotype has at least ten counts. V usage is TRBV20-1 and J usage is TRBJ2-7; 7 bases line up with TRBD2. The germline CDR1 and CDR2 sequences are DFQATT and SNEGSKA (reference sequence). V was clipped by 0 bases and J by 4 bases; unmatched bases: 9. The CDR3 spans 15 residues. The CDR3 reads CSARDFTASGYEQYF. In nucleotides, the CDR3 is TGCAGTGCTAGAGATTTTACCGCTAGCGGTTACGAGCAGTACTTC.

This clonotype was seen more than once but under ten times. The V gene is TRBV5-1, the J gene TRBJ2-1, with 11 bases lining up with TRBD2. V dropped 2 bases and J dropped 3; count of bases not matched to a gene: 10. This CDR3 is built from 18 residues. Germline V gene sequence: CDR1 SGHRS, CDR2 YFSETQ. The CDR3 sequence: CASSFTSGRGPYYNEQFF. CDR3 bases: TGCGCCAGCAGCTTTACTAGCGGGAGAGGTCCTTACTACAATGAGCAGTTCTTC.

CDR3 in amino acids: CASSQDAGLATDTQYF. The CDR3, as DNA: TGTGCCAGCAGCCAAGACGCGGGACTAGCAACGGATACGCAGTATTTT. The rearrangement joins TRBV14 to TRBJ2-3; 9 bases align to TRBD2. This CDR3 comprises 16 residues. J was trimmed by 6 bases and V by 0 bases; bases with no gene match: 7. CDR1 is SGHDN, CDR2 FVKESK, per germline.

This clonotype was seen at least ten times. This chain uses TRBV29-1 with TRBJ2-7; 9 bases align to TRBD2. The CDR3 contains 13 residues. V trimming: 4 bases; J trimming: 7 bases; junction bases outside the gene matches: 8. Germline CDR1 SQVTM, CDR2 ANQGSEA. This chain's CDR3 is CSVVLAGSGEQYF. CDR3 in DNA: TGCAGCGTTGTTCTAGCGGGAAGTGGGGAGCAGTACTTC.

This clonotype was observed many times. This sequence joins TRBV28 and TRBJ1-2; maybe TRBD1 (6 bases). Between the trimmed V and J ends, which lost 6 bases and 4 bases, there was a span of 15 bases. Germline V CDR1 and CDR2: MDHEN, SYDVKM. The CDR3 spans 14 residues. CDR3 DNA: TGTGCCAGCAGCCATTCCACAGGGATCTATGGCTACACCTTC. Protein: CASSHSTGIYGYTF.

This clonotype was counted ten times or more. This rearrangement joins TRBV5-1 to TRBJ2-3; 14 bases line up with TRBD2. This CDR3 spans 19 amino acids. V trimming: 4 bases; J trimming: 3 bases; junction bases outside the gene matches: 13. Germline loops: CDR1 SGHRS, CDR2 YFSETQ. CDR3 in DNA: TGCGCCAGCAGCCAAGGGACTAGCGGGAGTTTTAGGAGGACAGATACGCAGTATTTT. It yields the protein CASSQGTSGSFRRTDTQYF.

The chain employs TRBV4-1 and TRBJ1-2, with D uncertain. V lost 0 bases to trimming and J lost 0 bases, with 8 bases between them. This CDR3 has 15 amino acids. Per germline, CDR1 MGHRA and CDR2 YSYEKL. The DNA for the CDR3 is TGCGCCAGCAGCCAAGATCCGGACGCTAACTATGGCTACACCTTC. Protein sequence: CASSQDPDANYGYTF.

The table lists this clonotype with many counts. J is TRBJ1-4 and V is TRBV12-3 or TRBV12-4; no firm D call. Between the trimmed V and J ends, which lost 4 bases and 0 bases, there was a span of 12 bases. The CDR3 has 16 amino acids. The CDR3 coding sequence is TGTGCCAGCAGTTCTCCGGCGGGCTCAACTAATGAAAAACTGTTTTTT. Residues: CASSSPAGSTNEKLFF.

The chain carries TRBV20-1 and TRBJ2-7, with D possibly being TRBD1 or TRBD2 (5 bases each). Germline V CDR1 and CDR2: DFQATT, SNEGSKA (reference sequence). The CDR3 runs 14 residues. The germline V and J ends were trimmed by 2 bases and 0 bases, with 11 bases remaining between them. The CDR3 region has the DNA TGCAGTGCTAGAATAAGGGGACCCTCCTACGAGCAGTACTTC. Protein sequence: CSARIRGPSYEQYF.

This sequence joins TRBV7-9 and TRBJ1-1; D remains unclear. The V gene lost 4 bases and the J gene lost 0 bases, with 18 bases spanning the gap. CDR1 is SEHNR, CDR2 FQNEAQ, per germline (reference sequence). The CDR3 has 17 amino acids. The CDR3 is CASSSIGPKGLNTEAFF. Written as DNA, the CDR3 is TGTGCCAGCAGCTCCATCGGACCGAAAGGATTGAACACTGAAGCTTTCTTT.

There are many counts of this clonotype. The chain employs TRBV5-1 and TRBJ1-2, with TRBD1 as a possible D gene (5 bases). CDR3 size: 12 residues. V gave up 0 bases and J gave up 5 bases, with 5 bases separating them. The germline CDR1 and CDR2 sequences are SGHRS and YFSETQ. The chain's CDR3 is CASSLAGYGYTF. CDR3 sequence (DNA): TGCGCCAGCAGCTTGGCAGGGTATGGCTACACCTTC.

Only a few counts were recorded for this clonotype. This chain uses TRBV19 with TRBJ2-1; TRBD2 aligns across 8 bases. The CDR3 extends over 15 amino acids. Germline loops: CDR1 LNHDA, CDR2 SQIVND (reference sequence). Trimming cost V 8 bases and J 7 bases; bases outside gene matches: 13. CDR3 nucleotide sequence: TGTGCCAGTGGCAGCGGGAGAGGGATGGGGAATGAGCAGTTCTTC. Amino acids: CASGSGRGMGNEQFF.

This clonotype showed up many times. The chain employs TRBV30 and TRBJ2-1; D ambiguous. In germline, CDR1 is GTSNPN, CDR2 SVGIG (reference sequence). The length of the CDR3 is 12 residues. The ends were cut back, 1 base at V and 7 bases at J, with 8 bases in the middle. The CDR3 sequence: CAWSDLGNEQFF. The CDR3 DNA sequence: TGTGCCTGGAGTGACCTGGGGAATGAGCAGTTCTTC. The entire variable domain, with the rest obtained from reference TRBV30 and TRBJ2-1, is as follows: SQTIHQWPATLVQPVGSPLSLECTVEGTSNPNLYWYRQAAGRGLQLLFYSVGIGQISSEVPQNLSASRPQDRQFILSSKKLLLSDSGFYLCAWSDLGNEQFFGPGTRLTVL.

This chain links TRBV18 with TRBJ2-7; D is tentatively TRBD1 or TRBD2 (5 bases each). Germline lookup yields CDR1 KGHSH and CDR2 LQKENI. CDR3 size: 14 residues. The germline V and J ends were trimmed by 3 bases and 7 bases, with 16 bases remaining between them. The CDR3: CASSPRDQLMEQYF. The CDR3 coding sequence is TGTGCCAGCTCACCTCGGGACCAACTCATGGAGCAGTACTTC. Full variable domain (outside the CDR3, taken from reference TRBV18 and TRBJ2-7): NAGVMQNPRHLVRRRGQEARLRCSPMKGHSHVYWYRQLPEEGLKFMVYLQKENIIDESGMPKERFSAEFPKEGPSILRIQQVVRGDSAAYFCASSPRDQLMEQYFGPGTRLTVT.

DNA of the CDR3: TGTGCCAGCCGGGTGACTAGCGGTTCCTACAATGAGCAGTTCTTC. Amino acid sequence: CASRVTSGSYNEQFF. The chain couples TRBV2 to TRBJ2-1; 9 bases line up with TRBD2. V lost 8 bases, J lost 1 base, and 6 bases stayed unmatched. Germline CDR1 SNHLY, CDR2 FYNNEI. This CDR3 is 15 amino acids long.

This clonotype was detected ten times or more. The V and J genes are TRBV21-1 and TRBJ1-5. TRBV21-1 is given as a pseudogene. This CDR3 region has 13 residues. For the CDR3, the DNA is TGTGCCAGCAGCAATGGAGGGGACCAGCCCCAGCATTTT. This sequence encodes CASSNGGDQPQHF.

V and J are TRBV24-1 and TRBJ2-1; no reliable D call. Germline V CDR1 and CDR2: KGHDR, SFDVKD. CDR3 length: 14 amino acids. With 3 bases removed from V and 15 bases from J, the gap between germline ends came to 20 bases. This CDR3 reads CATSDPVMAANLFF. CDR3 nucleotides: TGTGCCACCAGTGATCCCGTAATGGCAGCAAATCTGTTCTTC.

In its sample, this clonotype was seen a few times. This rearrangement joins TRBV18 to TRBJ2-1; TRBD2 matches 10 bases. Germline lookup yields CDR1 KGHSH and CDR2 LQKENI. The CDR3 runs 16 residues. V shed 5 bases, J shed 2 bases, and the junction held 6 bases outside the gene matches. CDR3 protein: CASSFLAGDTYNEQFF. The CDR3 nucleotides read TGTGCCAGCTCATTTCTAGCGGGAGACACCTACAATGAGCAGTTCTTC.

This clonotype was picked up many times. The rearrangement joins TRBV7-8 to TRBJ2-7; weak D call: TRBD2 (6 bases). V was pared by 5 bases and J by 3 bases, with 17 bases between. The germline gives CDR1 SGHVS, CDR2 FQNEAQ. The CDR3 contains 15 residues. CDR3 nucleotides: TGTGCCAGCAGCCCGAAGCGGGCAGTGAACTACGAGCAGTACTTC. As protein: CASSPKRAVNYEQYF.